The source of this TCR beta chain is a study of blood T cells in healthy people across ages. Study-wide context: Template switching caught about one barcoded beta molecule for each two T cells. Regarding the study as a whole: PBMCs went unsorted, and a conclusive naive versus antigen-experienced comparison was therefore prevented.

The authors drew around 11 milliliters of peripheral blood from each donor. Trimming removed 4 bases at V and 8 bases at J, with 15 bases between. Germline V lookup: CDR1 KGHDR, CDR2 SFDVKD. This CDR3 has 14 residues. This clonotype showed up just a few times. Its antigen is unidentified. Alongside a J-beta primer mix, a sample-barcoded 5' primer served in a second PCR lasting about 7 to 12 cycles. Each TCR beta cDNA got a 12-nucleotide random molecular identifier. TCRdb re-derived calls from the 5' RACE reads in MiXCR, one entry per CDR3 protein. The sample lists 1.5 million to 1.8 million distinct CDR3 sequences; roughly 43% were seen once.

The chain couples TRBV24-1 to TRBJ2-3; possibly TRBD1 for D (5 bases). This clonotype originated in a woman aged 18-30 years in good health. Specimen: blood. CDR3 region: CATSDPIGVATQYF. The CDR3 DNA reads as TGTGCCACCAGTGACCCAATAGGGGTAGCTACGCAGTATTTT.